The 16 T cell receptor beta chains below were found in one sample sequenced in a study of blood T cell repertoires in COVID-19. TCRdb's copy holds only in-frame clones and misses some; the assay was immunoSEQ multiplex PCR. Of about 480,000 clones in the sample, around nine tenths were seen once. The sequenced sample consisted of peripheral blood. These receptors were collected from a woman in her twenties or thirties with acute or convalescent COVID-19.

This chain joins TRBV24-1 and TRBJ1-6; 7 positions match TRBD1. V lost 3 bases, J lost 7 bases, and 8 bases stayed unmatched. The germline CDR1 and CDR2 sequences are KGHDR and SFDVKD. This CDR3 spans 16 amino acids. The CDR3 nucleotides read TGTGCCACCAGTGATCCACGACAGGGATCCAATTCACCCCTCCACTTT. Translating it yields CATSDPRQGSNSPLHF.

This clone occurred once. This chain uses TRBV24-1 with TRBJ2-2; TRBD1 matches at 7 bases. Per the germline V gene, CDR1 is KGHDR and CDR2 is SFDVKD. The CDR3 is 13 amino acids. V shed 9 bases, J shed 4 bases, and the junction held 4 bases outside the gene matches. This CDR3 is CATQGQLTGELFF. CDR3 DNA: TGTGCCACCCAGGGACAGCTCACCGGGGAGCTGTTTTTT.

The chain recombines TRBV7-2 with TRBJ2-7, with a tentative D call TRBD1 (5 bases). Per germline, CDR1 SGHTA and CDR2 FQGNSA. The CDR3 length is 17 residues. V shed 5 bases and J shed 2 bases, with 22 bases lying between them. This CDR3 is CASSARAARDLAYEQYF. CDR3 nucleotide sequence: TGTGCCAGCAGCGCCCGCGCAGCCAGGGATTTGGCCTACGAGCAGTACTTC.

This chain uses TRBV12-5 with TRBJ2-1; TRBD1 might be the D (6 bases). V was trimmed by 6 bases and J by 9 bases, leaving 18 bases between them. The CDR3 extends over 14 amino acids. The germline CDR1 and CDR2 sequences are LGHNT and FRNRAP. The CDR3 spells CASGLSGTRGEQFF. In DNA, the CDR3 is TGTGCTAGTGGCTTGTCGGGGACCAGGGGTGAGCAGTTCTTC.

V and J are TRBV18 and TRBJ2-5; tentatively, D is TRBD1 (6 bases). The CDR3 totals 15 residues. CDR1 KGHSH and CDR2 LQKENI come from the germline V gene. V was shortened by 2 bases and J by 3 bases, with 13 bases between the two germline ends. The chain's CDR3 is CASSPVTGREETQYF. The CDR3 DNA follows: TGTGCCAGCTCACCAGTGACAGGTCGGGAAGAGACCCAGTACTTC.

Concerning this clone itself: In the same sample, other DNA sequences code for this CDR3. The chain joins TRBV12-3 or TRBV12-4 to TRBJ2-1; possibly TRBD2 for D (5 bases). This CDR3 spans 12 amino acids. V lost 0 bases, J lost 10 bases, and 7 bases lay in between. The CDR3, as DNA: TGTGCCAGCAGTTTAGCAGCGGAGGAGCAGTTCTTC. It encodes CASSLAAEEQFF.

The CDR3 DNA sequence: TGTGCCAGCAGTGCCTCGTCGACAGGGTATAATTCACCCCTCCACTTT. Its translation: CASSASSTGYNSPLHF. The chain is built from TRBV6-1 and TRBJ1-6, with TRBD1 identical over 7 bases. The CDR3 loop spans 16 amino acids. Trimming removed 4 bases from V and 4 bases from J; junction bases left unmatched: 7. Germline-derived CDR1 and CDR2 are MNHNS and SASEGT.

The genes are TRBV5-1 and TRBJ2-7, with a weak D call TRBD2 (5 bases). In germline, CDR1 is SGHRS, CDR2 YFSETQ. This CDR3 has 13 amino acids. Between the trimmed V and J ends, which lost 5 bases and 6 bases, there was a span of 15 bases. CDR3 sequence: CASRDSGRGEQYF. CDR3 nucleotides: TGCGCCAGCAGGGACTCGGGCCGAGGCGAGCAGTACTTC.

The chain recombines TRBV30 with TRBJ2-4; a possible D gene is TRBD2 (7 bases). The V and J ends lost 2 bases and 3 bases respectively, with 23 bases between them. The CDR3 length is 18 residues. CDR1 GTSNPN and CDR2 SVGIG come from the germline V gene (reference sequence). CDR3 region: CAWSPRGRGAGGKNIQYF. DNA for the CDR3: TGTGCCTGGAGTCCGCGCGGACGGGGGGCTGGGGGCAAAAACATTCAGTACTTC.

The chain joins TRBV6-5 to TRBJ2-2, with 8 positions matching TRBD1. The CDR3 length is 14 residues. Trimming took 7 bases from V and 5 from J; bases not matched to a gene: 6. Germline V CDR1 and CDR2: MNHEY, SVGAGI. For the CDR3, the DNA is TGTGCCAGCATGAGGACAGGGCAAACCGGGGAGCTGTTTTTT. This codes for CASMRTGQTGELFF.

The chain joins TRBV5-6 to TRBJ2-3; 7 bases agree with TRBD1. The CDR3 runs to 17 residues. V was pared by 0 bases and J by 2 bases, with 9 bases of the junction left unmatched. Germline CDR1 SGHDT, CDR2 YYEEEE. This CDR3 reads CASSLVGEGAFTDTQYF. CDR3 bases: TGTGCCAGCAGCTTGGTCGGAGAGGGGGCGTTCACAGATACGCAGTATTTT.

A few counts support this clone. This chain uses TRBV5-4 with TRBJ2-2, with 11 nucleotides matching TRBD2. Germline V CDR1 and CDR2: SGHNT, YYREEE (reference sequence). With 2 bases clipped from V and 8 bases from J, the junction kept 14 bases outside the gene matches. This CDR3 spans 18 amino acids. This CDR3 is CASSFKSRPTSGEGELFF. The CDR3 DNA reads TGTGCCAGCAGCTTTAAGTCCCGCCCGACTAGCGGGGAAGGGGAGCTGTTTTTT.

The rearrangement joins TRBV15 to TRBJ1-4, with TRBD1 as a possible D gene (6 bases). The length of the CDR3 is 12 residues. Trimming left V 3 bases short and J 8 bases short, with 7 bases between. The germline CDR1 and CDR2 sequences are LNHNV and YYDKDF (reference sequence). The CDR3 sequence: CATSSTGEKLFF. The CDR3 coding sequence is TGTGCCACCAGCAGTACAGGGGAAAAACTGTTTTTT.

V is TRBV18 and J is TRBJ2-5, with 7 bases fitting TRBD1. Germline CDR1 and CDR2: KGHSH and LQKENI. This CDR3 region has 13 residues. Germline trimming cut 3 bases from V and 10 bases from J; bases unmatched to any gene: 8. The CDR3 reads CASSPGTGEIQYF. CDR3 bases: TGTGCCAGCTCACCGGGAACAGGGGAAATCCAGTACTTC.

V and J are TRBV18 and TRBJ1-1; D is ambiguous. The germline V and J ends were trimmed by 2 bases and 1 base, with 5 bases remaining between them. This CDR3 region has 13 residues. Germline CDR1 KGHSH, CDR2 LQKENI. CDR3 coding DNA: TGTGCCAGCTCACCAAGAGAGAACACTGAAGCTTTCTTT. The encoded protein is CASSPRENTEAFF.

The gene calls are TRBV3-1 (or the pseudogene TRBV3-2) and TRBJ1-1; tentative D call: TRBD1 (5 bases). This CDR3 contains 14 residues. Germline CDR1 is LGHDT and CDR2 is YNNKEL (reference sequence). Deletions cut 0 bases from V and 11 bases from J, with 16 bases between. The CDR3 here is CASSQDYGGVQAFF. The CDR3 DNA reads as TGTGCCAGCAGCCAAGATTACGGGGGAGTTCAGGCTTTCTTT.